This T cell receptor (beta chain) was observed in a study of human T cells and chemical hapten exposure (dated by TCRdb to the early 2020s). Describing the broader study: For sensitization, 2% DPC in acetone was applied to an approximately 2 cm by approximately 2 cm area of upper inner arm skin. For TCR sequencing, blood came from twenty-nine alopecia patients at anywhere from one to four time points (pre-sensitization, 2, 6 and 24 weeks). Libraries were pooled for sequencing, and per-sample TCR yields varied mainly because of small differences in library volumes within the pool. Patch testing on the upper back used Finn chambers containing 0.01% DPC, with scoring done after 6 days according to International Contact Dermatitis Research Group standards. Patients additionally received weekly therapeutic DPC doses to the scalp throughout the approximately 25-week study period. Most of the patients in the cohort were female, and the cohort covered alopecia areata with under or over 50% scalp involvement, alopecia totalis and alopecia universalis. Peripheral blood TCR repertoire changes were tracked in vivo in alopecia patients during primary and secondary sensitization to the hapten diphenylcyclopropenone (DPC). Blood samples were taken from patients before sensitization (week 0) and at 2, 6 and about 24 weeks after DPC sensitization.

The receptor library was made with RACE. The instrument given in TCRdb is NextSeq 500. Library preparation attached unique molecular identifiers to individual cDNA molecules for quantitative, reproducible TCR counting. From each blood RNA sample, both TCR alpha and TCR beta chains were sequenced. As for the authors' bioinformatics: The median number of TCRs per sample was over 95,000, ranging from 23,224 to 690,600. The Decombinator software suite was used to annotate the V, J and CDR3 of the TCR reads. Every sample was subsampled to the same number of TCRs (28,000) for the PS versus PT1 abundance plots. TCRs were defined as expanded if absent before sensitization and observed at least eight times at the 2-week time point. The public reads were quality trimmed at Q25 with fastp and then assembled into clones with MiXCR by TCRdb, keeping productive beta chains. One record per CDR3 amino acid sequence lists the most common genes and DNA. V and J calls and clone size were set by TCRdb, not the authors. The sample data list about 71,000 distinct CDR3 sequences, and around 10% of these were observed just once. Clones ranked in the top ten supply roughly 1.4% of the sample.

This clonotype was detected only a few times. Its binding antigen is unknown. No much larger clonotype is one base removed from it; base qualities were not supplied. General findings and caveats noted by the study authors: Because all patients had alopecia, a presumed autoimmune disease, the immune response of the patients might differ from that of healthy individuals. Repeated subsampling changed both the strength of the expansion versus patch-test correlation and the threshold at which the correlation became significant. No change with DPC sensitization was found in the number of TCRs above 1 in 1000 frequency, and no evidence of global repertoire structure alterations was found. Compared with pre-sensitization or healthy control sets, expanded TCRs formed significantly more large CDR3 similarity clusters, which is consistent with antigen-driven responses. A positive correlation was found between the number of PT1 expanded TCRs and patch test score, with significance reached at thresholds 8, 16 and 32 but not 4.

Per the publication, the time point label means: patch test 3, about 24 weeks after DPC sensitization. Interpreted using the paper, the treatment or condition label stands for: therapeutic diphenylcyclopropenone sensitization with weekly scalp DPC. At every patch-test visit, the blood draw took place before the patch test was put on. To be eligible, patients had to be aged 18 to 70, diagnosed with alopecia and judged suitable for DPC therapy, while pregnant patients were excluded. Unfractionated whole blood was collected in Tempus Blood RNA tubes, and total RNA was extracted from that blood. The clonotype originates from a woman in her fifties or sixties with alopecia areata. Some clones in this sample may be carry-over from other donors' samples. The specimen comprised whole blood, sampled in connection with sensitization to the hapten diphenylcyclopropenone (DPC).

The base sequence is TGCGCCAGCAGCCAAGATGCGGGTGGTTTGGGAACTGAAGCTTTCTTT. Its protein is CASSQDAGGLGTEAFF. Here the chain combines TRBV4-3 and TRBJ1-1; there is no confident call for the D gene. The CDR3 numbers 16 residues from cysteine through phenylalanine. Just the 48-base CDR3 DNA is kept, in frame starting at base 1. A distance of 16 bases separates the germline ends of V and J, which lose 0 bases and 5 bases respectively. The germline V gene sets CDR1 to LGHNA and CDR2 to YSLEER.